Described below is a single T cell receptor (beta chain) sequence and its context. V shed 4 bases and J 8 bases; nucleotides not matched to a gene: 5. The V gene's germline CDR1 is LGHNA and CDR2 YSLEER. The CDR3 totals 14 residues. Original handling: For nucleated cells, counts were estimated from reference gene primer amplification. Assay: immunoSEQ multiplex PCR; the TCRdb copy retains only in-frame clones and omits some. The V and J calls and the clone size are those of that table, but D and trimming were determined from the DNA. The sample lists roughly 71,000 clones, 80% to 85% occurring once. This specimen comes from a study of blood T cell repertoires in COVID-19. About the study: Italy, Spain and the United States were the sources of the convalescent and acute COVID-19 samples. T cells, B-cell-depleted T cells, or PBMCs provided the cDNA or gDNA that served as material.

Sequencing used peripheral blood. This TCR derives from a middle-aged man with active COVID-19. The chain carries TRBV4-3 and TRBJ1-6, with 7 positions matching TRBD1. For the CDR3, the DNA is TGCGCCAGCAGCCTGGGCAGGGGGGATTCACCCCTCCACTTT. Residues: CASSLGRGDSPLHF.